This paragraph covers one T cell receptor beta chain sequence. The antigen this receptor binds is unknown. No quality values exist for individual bases; no much larger clone is one base distant. TCR CDR3 regions were amplified from genomic DNA by multiplex PCR using the deep immunoSEQ assay. Extracted genomic DNA from each cell subset was distributed evenly across all wells of several immunoSEQ 96-well plates, and each plate was treated as a replicate. For sorted subsets, about 210 ng of genomic DNA, equivalent to tens of thousands of T cell genomes, went into each replicate PCR. Purified libraries were measured with a Qubit 3.0 fluorometer, size-checked on a Bioanalyzer 2100, and measured again with the KAPA Library Quantification kit. Every immunoSEQ 96-well plate was sequenced on a separate single-read 150-cycle Illumina NextSeq 550 flow cell. The published analysis was carried out like this. Because the immunoSEQ output included only junctional sequences and no quality scores, the filtering could not be the same as the filtering used for full-length reads. Sequences were annotated with PyIR, a Python wrapper for IgBLAST v1.9, and V/J genes and CDR3 were assigned using IMGT germline references. Reads with weak V/J assignments (E-value above 1e-6), missing CDR3, stop codons, out-of-frame junctions, or ambiguous translated residues were removed. V3J clonotypes were defined by identical inferred V gene, J gene, and CDR3 amino acid sequence. Percentage overlap between repertoires was computed as shared unique clonotypes divided by the size of the smaller repertoire. Three approaches were used to assess repertoire richness: RTK rarefaction, the Chao1 estimator, and Recon v2.1 estimates of unobserved clonotypes. Generation probabilities for all TCRbeta clonotypes obtained by the gDNA method from four donors were computed using OLGA. This immuneACCESS table, as held by TCRdb, lists in-frame sequences with V and J called but not all clones. Of the missing ones, under half trace to an unresolved V gene in checked studies; the others have no known cause. Clone size and the V and J calls come from that table; the DNA yielded D and trimming. Across this sample there are around 1.6 million clones, with 95% to 99% seen only once. About 0.42% of the sample comes from the top ten.

Healthy HIV-negative adults with no recently reported acute infections or vaccinations were included as donors. All donors were Caucasian adults living in Nashville, Tennessee, USA. CD4+ T cells were enriched by magnetic negative selection; naive cells were then positively selected on CD45RA, and the negative fraction formed the memory subset. After blood collection by leukapheresis, PBMCs were isolated using Ficoll-Histopaque density gradient centrifugation and then cryopreserved in the vapor phase of liquid nitrogen. Analytical flow cytometry was used to check the purity and quantity of each magnetically sorted T cell population. Genomic DNA was isolated from every sorted fraction and measured by UV absorbance on a Nanodrop 2000c. This sample is part of a study of shared clonotypes between healthy human individuals (dated by TCRdb to the early 2020s). Turning to the overall study: A few men and two women, aged 18 to 49 years, made up the cohort. Per donor, three plates each were used for CD4 naive and CD4 memory, two for CD8 naive, and one for CD8 memory. To estimate repertoire size and how much clonotype sharing occurs between individuals, the study deeply sequenced the blood TCR repertoires of about five healthy adults. Libraries were prepared and TCR repertoires were sequenced by different laboratories using diverse techniques, in order to increase sequencing depth and limit assay-specific biases. Per donor, leukapheresis produced somewhere between about 0.94 and 10 billion PBMCs. General conclusions and limits of the study: Pairwise subsampling led to the expectation that sequencing depth would affect the degree of clonotype sharing among donors. The small number of donors limited the genetic and exposure-history diversity represented. Sharing across a handful of donors was observed for about 5% of naive CD4, under 4% of naive CD8, roughly 2.3% of memory CD4, and over 0.3% of memory CD8 clonotypes. Naive subsets generally had larger estimated clonotype richness than memory subsets did. Clonotypes shared by all four sorted-subset donors showed higher generation probabilities than non-shared clonotypes. Sampling was restricted to blood, and TCR repertoires in tissues likely differ from the TCR repertoires found in blood. Rarefaction of sorted-subset datasets indicated incomplete sequencing despite the large sequencing depth.

The CDR3 spans 14 residues, from the cysteine through the phenylalanine. Only CDR3 DNA is held: 42 bases, read in frame from base 1. CDR1 and CDR2, per the germline V gene (reference sequence), are SGHNT and YYREEE. Trimming costs V 4 bases and J 6 bases, and their ends lie 13 bases apart. The TCR sequence derives from a man aged 25-40 years in good health. The sample consisted of naive CD4+ T cells sorted from blood. The cell subset or site tag for this specimen amounts to: CD45RA+ positively selected. The sequence joins TRBV5-4 to TRBJ2-2; the D gene remains uncertain. In nucleotides, the sequence is TGTGCCAGCAGCGACACCAAGGGTTCCGGGGAGCTGTTTTTT. Translated, it gives CASSDTKGSGELFF.